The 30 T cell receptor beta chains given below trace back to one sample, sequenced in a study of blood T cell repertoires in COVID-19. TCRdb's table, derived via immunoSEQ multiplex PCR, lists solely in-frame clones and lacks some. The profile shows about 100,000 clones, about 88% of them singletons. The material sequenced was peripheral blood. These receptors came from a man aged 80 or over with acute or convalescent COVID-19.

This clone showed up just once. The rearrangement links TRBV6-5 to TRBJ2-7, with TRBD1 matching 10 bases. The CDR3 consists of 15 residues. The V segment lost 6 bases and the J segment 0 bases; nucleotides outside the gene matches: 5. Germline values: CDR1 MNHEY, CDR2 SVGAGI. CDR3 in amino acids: CASRPGQGLSYEQYF. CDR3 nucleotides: TGTGCCAGCAGACCGGGACAGGGGCTCTCCTACGAGCAGTACTTC.

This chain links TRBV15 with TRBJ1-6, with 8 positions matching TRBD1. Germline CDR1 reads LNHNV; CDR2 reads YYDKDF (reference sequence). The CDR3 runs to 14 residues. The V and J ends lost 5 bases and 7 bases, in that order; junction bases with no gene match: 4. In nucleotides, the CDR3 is TGTGCCACCAGCGTGGGACAGGCGAATTCACCCCTCCACTTT. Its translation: CATSVGQANSPLHF.

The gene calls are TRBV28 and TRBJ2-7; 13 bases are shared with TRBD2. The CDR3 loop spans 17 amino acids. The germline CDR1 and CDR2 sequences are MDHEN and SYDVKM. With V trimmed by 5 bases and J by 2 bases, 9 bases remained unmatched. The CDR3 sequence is CASSPGTSGTVAYEQYF. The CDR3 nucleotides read TGTGCCAGCAGTCCCGGGACTAGCGGGACGGTCGCCTACGAGCAGTACTTC.

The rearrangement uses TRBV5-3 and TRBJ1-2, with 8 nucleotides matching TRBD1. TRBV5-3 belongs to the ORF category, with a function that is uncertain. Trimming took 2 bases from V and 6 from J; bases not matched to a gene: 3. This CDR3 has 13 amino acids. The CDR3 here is CARSFARGHGYTF. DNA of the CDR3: TGTGCCAGAAGCTTCGCCAGGGGGCATGGCTACACCTTC.

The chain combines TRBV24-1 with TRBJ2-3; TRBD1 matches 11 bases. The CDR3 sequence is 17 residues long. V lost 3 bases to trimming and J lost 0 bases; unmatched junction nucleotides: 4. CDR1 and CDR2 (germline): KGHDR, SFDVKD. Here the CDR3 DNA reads TGTGCCACCAGTGATCCTCGGGACAGGGGGAGCACAGATACGCAGTATTTT. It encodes CATSDPRDRGSTDTQYF.

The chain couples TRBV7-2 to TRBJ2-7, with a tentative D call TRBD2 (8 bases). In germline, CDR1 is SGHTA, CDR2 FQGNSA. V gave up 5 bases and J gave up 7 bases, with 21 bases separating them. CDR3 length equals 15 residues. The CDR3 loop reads CASSVSGSVRGEQYF. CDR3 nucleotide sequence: TGTGCCAGCAGCGTGAGCGGGAGTGTCAGGGGGGAGCAGTACTTC.

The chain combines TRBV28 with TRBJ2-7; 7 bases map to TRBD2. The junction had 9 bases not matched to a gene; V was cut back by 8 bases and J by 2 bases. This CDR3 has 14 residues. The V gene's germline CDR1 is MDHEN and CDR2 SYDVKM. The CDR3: CASGNFGTTYEQYF. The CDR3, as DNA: TGTGCCAGCGGTAACTTCGGGACTACCTACGAGCAGTACTTC.

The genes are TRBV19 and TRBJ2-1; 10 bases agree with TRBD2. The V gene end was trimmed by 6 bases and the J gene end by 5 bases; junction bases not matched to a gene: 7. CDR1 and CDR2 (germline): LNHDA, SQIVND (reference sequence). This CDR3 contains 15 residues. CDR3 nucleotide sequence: TGTGCCAGTAGACCCCAACTAGCGGGAAACAATGAGCAGTTCTTC. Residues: CASRPQLAGNNEQFF.

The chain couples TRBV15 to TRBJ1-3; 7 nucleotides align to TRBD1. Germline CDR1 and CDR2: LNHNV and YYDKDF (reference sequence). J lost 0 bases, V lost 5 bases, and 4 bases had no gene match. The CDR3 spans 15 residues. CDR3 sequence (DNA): TGTGCCACCAGCCCACAGGGGAGCTCTGGAAACACCATATATTTT. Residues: CATSPQGSSGNTIYF.

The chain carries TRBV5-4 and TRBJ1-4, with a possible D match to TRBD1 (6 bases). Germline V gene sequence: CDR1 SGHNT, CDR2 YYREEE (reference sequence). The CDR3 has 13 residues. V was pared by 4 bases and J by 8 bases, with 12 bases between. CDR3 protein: CASSPATGEKLFF. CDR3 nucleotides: TGTGCCAGCAGCCCCGCAACAGGGGAAAAACTGTTTTTT.

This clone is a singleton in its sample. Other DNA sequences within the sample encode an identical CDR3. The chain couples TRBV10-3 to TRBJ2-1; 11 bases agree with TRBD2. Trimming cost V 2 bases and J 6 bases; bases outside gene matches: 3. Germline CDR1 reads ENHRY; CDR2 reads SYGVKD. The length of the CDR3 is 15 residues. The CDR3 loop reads CAISESSGRVNEQFF. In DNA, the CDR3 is TGTGCCATCAGTGAGAGTAGCGGGAGGGTCAATGAGCAGTTCTTC.

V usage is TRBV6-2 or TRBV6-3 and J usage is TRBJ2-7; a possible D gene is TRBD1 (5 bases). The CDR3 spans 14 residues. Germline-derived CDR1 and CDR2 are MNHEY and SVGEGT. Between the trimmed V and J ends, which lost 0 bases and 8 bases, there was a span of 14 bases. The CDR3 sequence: CASSYSNGRVKQYF. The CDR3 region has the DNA TGTGCCAGCAGTTACTCGAACGGCAGGGTCAAGCAGTACTTC.

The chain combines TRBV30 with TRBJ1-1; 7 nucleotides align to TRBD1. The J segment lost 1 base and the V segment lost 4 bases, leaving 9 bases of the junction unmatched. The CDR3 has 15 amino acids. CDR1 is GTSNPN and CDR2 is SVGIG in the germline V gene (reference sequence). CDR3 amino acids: CAWNPTRTGNTEAFF. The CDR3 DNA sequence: TGTGCCTGGAACCCTACTAGGACAGGGAACACTGAAGCTTTCTTT.

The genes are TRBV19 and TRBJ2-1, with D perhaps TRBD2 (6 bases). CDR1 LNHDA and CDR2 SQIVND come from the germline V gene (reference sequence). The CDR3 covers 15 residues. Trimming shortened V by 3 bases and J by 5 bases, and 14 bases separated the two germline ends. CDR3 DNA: TGTGCCAGTAGTATTGGAGGGAATTGGGACAATGAGCAGTTCTTC. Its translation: CASSIGGNWDNEQFF. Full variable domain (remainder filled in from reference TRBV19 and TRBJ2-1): DGGITQSPKYLFRKEGQNVTLSCEQNLNHDAMYWYRQDPGQGLRLIYYSQIVNDFQKGDIAEGYSVSREKKESFPLTVTSAQKNPTAFYLCASSIGGNWDNEQFFGPGTRLTVL.

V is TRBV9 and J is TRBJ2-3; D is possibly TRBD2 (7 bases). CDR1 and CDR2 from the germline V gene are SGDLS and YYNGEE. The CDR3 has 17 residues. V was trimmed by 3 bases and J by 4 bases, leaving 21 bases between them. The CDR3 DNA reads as TGTGCCAGCAGCGCCTGGGGGGGCGGGTCCAGTGCAGATACGCAGTATTTT. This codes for CASSAWGGGSSADTQYF. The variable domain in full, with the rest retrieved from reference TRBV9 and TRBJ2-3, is DSGVTQTPKHLITATGQRVTLRCSPRSGDLSVYWYQQSLDQGLQFLIQYYNGEERAKGNILERFSAQQFPDLHSELNLSSLELGDSALYFCASSAWGGGSSADTQYFGPGTRLTVL.

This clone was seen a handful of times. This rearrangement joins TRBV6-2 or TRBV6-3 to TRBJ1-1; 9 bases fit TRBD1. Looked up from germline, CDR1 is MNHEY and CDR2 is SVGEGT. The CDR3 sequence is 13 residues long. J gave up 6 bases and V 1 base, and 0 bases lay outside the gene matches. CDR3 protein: CASSYWDRAEAFF. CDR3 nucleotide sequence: TGTGCCAGCAGTTACTGGGACAGGGCTGAAGCTTTCTTT.

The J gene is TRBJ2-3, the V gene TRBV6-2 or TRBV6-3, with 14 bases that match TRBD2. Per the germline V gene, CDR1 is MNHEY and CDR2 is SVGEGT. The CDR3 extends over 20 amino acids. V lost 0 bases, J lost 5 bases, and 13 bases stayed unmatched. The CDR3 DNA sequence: TGTGCCAGCAGTTACTCTCTCTCGACTAGCGGGAGGGCCCCGGAAGATACGCAGTATTTT. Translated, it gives CASSYSLSTSGRAPEDTQYF.

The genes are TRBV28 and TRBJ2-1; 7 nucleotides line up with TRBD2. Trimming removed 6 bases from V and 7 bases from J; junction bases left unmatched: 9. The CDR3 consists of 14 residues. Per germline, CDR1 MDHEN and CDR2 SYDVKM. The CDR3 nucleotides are TGTGCCAGCAGCGGAGCTGGGAGGGCGAATGAGCAGTTCTTC. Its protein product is CASSGAGRANEQFF.

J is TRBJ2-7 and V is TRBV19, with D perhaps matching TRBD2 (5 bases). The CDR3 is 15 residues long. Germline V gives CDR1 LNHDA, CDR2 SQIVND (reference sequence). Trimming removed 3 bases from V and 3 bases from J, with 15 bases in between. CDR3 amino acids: CASSITPHRGYEQYF. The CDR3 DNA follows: TGTGCCAGTAGTATTACCCCCCATCGGGGCTACGAGCAGTACTTC.

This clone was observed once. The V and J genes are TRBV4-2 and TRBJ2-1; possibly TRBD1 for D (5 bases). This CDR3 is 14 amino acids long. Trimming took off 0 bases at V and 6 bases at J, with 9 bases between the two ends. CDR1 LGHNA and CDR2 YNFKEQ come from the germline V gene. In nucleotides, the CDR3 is TGTGCCAGCAGCCAAGACAGGGTTTCCAATGAGCAGTTCTTC. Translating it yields CASSQDRVSNEQFF.

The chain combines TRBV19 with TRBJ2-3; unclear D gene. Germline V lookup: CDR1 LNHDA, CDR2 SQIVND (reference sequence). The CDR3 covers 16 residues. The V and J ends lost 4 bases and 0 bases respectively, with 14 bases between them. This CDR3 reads CASSTLLETSTDTQYF. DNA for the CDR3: TGTGCCAGTAGTACCCTACTTGAGACTAGCACAGATACGCAGTATTTT.

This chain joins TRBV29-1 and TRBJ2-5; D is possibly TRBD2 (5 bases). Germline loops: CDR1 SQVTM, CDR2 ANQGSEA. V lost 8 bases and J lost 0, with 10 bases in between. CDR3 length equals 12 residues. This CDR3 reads CSSSRDQETQYF. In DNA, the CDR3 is TGCAGCAGCTCGAGGGACCAAGAGACCCAGTACTTC. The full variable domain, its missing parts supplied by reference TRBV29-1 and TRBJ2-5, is SAVISQKPSRDICQRGTSLTIQCQVDSQVTMMFWYRQQPGQSLTLIATANQGSEATYESGFVIDKFPISRPNLTFSTLTVSNMSPEDSSIYLCSSSRDQETQYFGPGTRLLVL.

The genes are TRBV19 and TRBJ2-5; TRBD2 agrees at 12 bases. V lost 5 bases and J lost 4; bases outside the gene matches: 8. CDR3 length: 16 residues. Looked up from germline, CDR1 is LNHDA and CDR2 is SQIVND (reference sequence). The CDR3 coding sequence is TGTGCCAGTAGTCGCGGACTAGCGGGAAGGGCAGAGACCCAGTACTTC. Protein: CASSRGLAGRAETQYF.

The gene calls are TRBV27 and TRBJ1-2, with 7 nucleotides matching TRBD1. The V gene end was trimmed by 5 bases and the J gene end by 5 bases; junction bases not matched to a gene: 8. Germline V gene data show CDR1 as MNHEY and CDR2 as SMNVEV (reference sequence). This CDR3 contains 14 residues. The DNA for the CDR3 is TGTGCCAGCAGTCTAGACAGGGCTCGATATGGCTACACCTTC. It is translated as CASSLDRARYGYTF.

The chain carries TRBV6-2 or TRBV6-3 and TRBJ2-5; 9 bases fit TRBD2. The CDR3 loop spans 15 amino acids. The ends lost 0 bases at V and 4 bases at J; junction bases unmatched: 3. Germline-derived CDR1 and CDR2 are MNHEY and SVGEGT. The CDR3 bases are TGTGCCAGCAGTTACTCTAGCGGGAGAAGAGAGACCCAGTACTTC. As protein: CASSYSSGRRETQYF.

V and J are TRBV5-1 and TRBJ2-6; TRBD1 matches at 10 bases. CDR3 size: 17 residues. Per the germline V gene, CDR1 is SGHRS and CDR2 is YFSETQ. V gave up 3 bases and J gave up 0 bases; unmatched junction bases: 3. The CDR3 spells CASSSGTGASGANVLTF. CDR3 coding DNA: TGCGCCAGCAGCTCCGGGACAGGGGCCTCTGGGGCCAACGTCCTGACTTTC.

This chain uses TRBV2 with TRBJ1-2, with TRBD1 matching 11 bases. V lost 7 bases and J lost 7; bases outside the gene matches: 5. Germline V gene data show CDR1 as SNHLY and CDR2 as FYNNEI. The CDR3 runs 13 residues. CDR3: CASNGQGATGYTF. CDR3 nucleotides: TGTGCCAGCAACGGACAGGGGGCGACTGGCTACACCTTC.

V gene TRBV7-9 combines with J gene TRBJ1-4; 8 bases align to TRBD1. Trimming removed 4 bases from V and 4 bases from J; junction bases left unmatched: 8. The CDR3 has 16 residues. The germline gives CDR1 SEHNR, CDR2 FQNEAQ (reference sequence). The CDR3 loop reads CASSSATGAYNEKLFF. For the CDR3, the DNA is TGTGCCAGCAGCTCAGCGACAGGGGCCTATAATGAAAAACTGTTTTTT.

CDR3 protein: CASSERKASYGYTF. The CDR3 coding sequence is TGTGCCAGCAGTGAGAGGAAAGCAAGCTATGGCTACACCTTC. The genes are TRBV6-1 and TRBJ1-2; D remains ambiguous. The CDR3 length is 14 residues. V lost 3 bases to trimming and J lost 4 bases, with 12 bases between them. The germline V gene has CDR1 MNHNS and CDR2 SASEGT.

The CDR3 region has the DNA TGTGCCAGCAGCTTACTAAGATACCCGGGGGATAATGGGTCACCCCTCCACTTT. Protein product: CASSLLRYPGDNGSPLHF. The V call is TRBV11-3, the J call TRBJ1-6; the D gene is possibly TRBD1 (5 bases). CDR3 length equals 18 residues. Germline-derived CDR1 and CDR2 are SGHNT and YENEEA. Trimming took off 2 bases at V and 10 bases at J, with 24 bases between the two ends.